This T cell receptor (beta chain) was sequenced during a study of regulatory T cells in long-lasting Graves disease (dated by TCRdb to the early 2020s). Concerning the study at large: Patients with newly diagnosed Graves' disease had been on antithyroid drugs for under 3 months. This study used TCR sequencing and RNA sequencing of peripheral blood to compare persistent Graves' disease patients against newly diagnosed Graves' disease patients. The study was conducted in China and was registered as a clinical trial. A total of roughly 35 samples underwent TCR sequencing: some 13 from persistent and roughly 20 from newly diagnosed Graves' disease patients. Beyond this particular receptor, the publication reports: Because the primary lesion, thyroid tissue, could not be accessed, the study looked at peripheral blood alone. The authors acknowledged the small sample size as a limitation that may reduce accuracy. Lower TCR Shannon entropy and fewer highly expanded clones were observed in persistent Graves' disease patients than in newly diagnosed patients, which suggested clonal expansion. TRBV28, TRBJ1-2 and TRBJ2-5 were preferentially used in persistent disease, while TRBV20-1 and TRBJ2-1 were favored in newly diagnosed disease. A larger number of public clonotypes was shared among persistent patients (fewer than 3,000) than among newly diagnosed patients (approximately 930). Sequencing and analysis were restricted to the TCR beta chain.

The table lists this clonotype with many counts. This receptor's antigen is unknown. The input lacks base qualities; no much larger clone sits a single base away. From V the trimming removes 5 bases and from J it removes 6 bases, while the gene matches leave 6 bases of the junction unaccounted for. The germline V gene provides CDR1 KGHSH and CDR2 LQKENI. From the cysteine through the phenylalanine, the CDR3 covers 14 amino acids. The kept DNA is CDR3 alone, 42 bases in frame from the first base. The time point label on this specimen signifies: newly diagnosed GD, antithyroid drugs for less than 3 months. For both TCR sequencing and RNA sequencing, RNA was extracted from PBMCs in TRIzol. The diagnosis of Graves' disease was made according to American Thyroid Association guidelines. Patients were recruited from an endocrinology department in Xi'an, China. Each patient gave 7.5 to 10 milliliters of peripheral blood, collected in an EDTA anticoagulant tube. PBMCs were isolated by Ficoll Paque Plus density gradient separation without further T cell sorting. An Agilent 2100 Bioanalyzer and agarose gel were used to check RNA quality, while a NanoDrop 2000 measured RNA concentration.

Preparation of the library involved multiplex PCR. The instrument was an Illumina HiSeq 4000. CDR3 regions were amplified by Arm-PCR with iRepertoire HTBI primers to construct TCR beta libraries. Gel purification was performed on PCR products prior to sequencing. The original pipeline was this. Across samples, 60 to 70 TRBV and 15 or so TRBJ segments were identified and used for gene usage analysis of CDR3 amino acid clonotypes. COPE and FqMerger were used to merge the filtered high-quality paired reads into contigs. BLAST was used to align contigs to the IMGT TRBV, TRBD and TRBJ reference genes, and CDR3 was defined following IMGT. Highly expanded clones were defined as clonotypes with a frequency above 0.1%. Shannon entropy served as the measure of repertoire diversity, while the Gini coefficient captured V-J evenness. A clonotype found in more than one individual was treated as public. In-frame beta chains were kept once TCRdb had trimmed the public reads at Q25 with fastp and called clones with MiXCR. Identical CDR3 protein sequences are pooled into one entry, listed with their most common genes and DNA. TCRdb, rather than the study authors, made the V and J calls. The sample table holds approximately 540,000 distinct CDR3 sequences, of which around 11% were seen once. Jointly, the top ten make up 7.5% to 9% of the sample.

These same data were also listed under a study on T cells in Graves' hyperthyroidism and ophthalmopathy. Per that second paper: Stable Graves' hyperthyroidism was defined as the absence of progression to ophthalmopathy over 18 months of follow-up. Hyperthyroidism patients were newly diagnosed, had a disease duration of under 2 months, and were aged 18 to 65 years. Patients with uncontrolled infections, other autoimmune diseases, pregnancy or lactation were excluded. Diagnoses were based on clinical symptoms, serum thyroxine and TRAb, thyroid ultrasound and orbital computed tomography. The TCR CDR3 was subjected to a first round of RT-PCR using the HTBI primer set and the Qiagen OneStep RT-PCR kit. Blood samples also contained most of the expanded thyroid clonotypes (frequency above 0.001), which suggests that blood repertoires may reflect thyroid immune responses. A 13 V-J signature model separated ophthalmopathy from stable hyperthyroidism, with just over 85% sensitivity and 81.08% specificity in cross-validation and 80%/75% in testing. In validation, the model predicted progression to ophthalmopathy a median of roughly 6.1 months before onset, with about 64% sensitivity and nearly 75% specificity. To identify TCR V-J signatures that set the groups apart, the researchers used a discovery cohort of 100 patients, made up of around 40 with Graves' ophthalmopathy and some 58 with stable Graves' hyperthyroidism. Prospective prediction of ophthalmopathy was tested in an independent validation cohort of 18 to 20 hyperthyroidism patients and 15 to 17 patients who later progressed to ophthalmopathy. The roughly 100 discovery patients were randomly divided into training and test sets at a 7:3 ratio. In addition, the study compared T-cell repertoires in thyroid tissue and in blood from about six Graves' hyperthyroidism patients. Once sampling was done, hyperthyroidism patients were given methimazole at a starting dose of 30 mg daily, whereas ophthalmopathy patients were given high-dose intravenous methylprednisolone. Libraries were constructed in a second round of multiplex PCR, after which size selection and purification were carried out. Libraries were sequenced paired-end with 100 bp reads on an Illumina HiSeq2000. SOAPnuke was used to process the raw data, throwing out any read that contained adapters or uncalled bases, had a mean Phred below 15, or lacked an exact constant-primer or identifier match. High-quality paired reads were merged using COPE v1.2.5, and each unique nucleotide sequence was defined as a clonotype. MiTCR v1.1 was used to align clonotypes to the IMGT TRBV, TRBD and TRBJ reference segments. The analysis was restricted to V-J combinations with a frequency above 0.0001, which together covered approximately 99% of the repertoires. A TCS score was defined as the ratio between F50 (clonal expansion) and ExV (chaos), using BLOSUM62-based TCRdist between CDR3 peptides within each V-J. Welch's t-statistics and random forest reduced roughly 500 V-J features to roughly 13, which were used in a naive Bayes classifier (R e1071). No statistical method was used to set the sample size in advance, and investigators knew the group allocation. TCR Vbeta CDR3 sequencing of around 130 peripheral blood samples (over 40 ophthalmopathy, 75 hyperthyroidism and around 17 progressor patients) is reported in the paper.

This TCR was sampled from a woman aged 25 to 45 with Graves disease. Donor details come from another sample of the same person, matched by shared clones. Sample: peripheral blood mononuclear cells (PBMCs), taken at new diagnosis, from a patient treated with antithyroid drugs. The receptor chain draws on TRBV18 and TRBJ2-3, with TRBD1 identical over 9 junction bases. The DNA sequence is TGTGCCAGCTCAACAGGGGGCGCAACGGATACGCAGTATTTT. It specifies CASSTGGATDTQYF.